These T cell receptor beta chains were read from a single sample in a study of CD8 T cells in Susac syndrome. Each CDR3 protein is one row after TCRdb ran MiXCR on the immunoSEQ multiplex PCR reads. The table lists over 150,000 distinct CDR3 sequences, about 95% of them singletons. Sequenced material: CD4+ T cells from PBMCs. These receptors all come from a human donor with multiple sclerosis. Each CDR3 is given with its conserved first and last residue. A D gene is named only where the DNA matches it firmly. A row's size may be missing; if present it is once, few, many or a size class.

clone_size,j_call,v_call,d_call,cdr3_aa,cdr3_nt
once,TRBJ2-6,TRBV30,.,CAWASSGANVLTF,TGTGCCTGGGCGAGCTCTGGGGCCAACGTCCTGACTTTC
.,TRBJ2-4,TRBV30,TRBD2,CAWSGTSGSSPLAKNIQYF,TGTGCCTGGAGTGGTACTAGCGGGAGTTCCCCTCTAGCCAAAAACATTCAGTACTTC
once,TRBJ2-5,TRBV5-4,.,CASSPPGLETQYF,TGTGCCAGCAGCCCCCCGGGATTGGAGACCCAGTACTTC
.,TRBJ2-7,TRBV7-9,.,CASSLDRSTPYEQYF,TGTGCCAGCAGCCTAGATAGGTCGACGCCCTACGAGCAGTACTTC
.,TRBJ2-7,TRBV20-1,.,CSATQTAAPYEQYF,TGCAGTGCTACCCAGACAGCGGCCCCCTACGAGCAGTACTTC
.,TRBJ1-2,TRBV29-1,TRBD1,CSVEGDRGNGYTF,TGCAGCGTTGAAGGTGACAGGGGAAACGGCTACACCTTC
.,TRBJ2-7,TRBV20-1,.,CSAGLTVYEQYF,TGCAGTGCCGGGCTGACAGTCTACGAGCAGTACTTC
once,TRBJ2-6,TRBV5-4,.,CASSLGALGANVLTF,TGTGCCAGCAGCTTGGGAGCGCTCGGGGCCAACGTCCTGACTTTC
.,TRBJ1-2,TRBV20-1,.,CSASRIGDGYTF,TGCAGTGCTAGCCGAATTGGGGATGGCTACACCTTC
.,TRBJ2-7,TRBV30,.,CACITGGDEQYF,TGTGCCTGCATCACCGGTGGAGACGAGCAGTACTTC
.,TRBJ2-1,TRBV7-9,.,CASSLAQGYNEQFF,TGTGCCAGCAGCTTAGCACAGGGCTACAATGAGCAGTTCTTC
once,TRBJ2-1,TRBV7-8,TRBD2,CASRARTSGHNEQFF,TGTGCCAGTAGAGCGCGGACTAGCGGTCACAATGAGCAGTTCTTC
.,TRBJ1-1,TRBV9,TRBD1,CASSKTGDSTEAFF,TGTGCCAGCAGCAAGACAGGGGATAGCACTGAAGCTTTCTTT
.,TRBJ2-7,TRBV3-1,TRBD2,CASSHTSGFYEQYF,TGTGCCAGCAGCCATACTAGCGGGTTCTACGAGCAGTACTTC
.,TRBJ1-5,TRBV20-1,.,CSAEGTSNQPQHF,TGCAGTGCCGAGGGAACGAGCAATCAGCCCCAGCATTTT
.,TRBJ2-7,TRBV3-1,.,CASSQEWRQYF,TGTGCCAGCAGCCAAGAATGGCGACAGTACTTC
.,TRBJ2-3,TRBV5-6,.,CASSTPGVEDTQYF,TGTGCCAGCAGCACACCAGGGGTAGAAGATACGCAGTATTTT
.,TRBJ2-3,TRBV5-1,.,CASSFGAPLADTQYF,TGCGCCAGCAGCTTTGGGGCCCCACTGGCAGATACGCAGTATTTT
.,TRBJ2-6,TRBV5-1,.,CASSPVGGGANVLTF,TGCGCCAGCAGCCCGGTGGGTGGTGGGGCCAACGTCCTGACTTTC
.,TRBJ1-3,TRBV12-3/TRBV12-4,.,CASSLGNYGNTIYF,TGTGCCAGCAGTTTAGGGAATTACGGAAACACCATATATTTT
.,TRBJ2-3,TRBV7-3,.,CASSLDYSDTQYF,TGTGCCAGCAGCTTAGACTACTCAGATACGCAGTATTTT
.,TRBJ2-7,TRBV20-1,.,CSAVAFYEQYF,TGCAGTGCTGTAGCTTTCTACGAGCAGTACTTC
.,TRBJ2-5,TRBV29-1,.,CRADRETQYF,TGCAGGGCCGACCGAGAGACCCAGTACTTC
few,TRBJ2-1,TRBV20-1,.,CSARPHNEQFF,TGCAGTGCCCGACCCCACAATGAGCAGTTCTTC
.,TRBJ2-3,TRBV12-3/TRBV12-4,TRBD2,CASSLGASGLYTQYF,TGTGCCAGCAGTTTAGGAGCTAGCGGGTTATATACGCAGTATTTT
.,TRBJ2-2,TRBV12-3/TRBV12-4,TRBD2,CASSRPSYRTRYPGELFF,TGTGCCAGCAGTCGCCCCTCCTACCGGACTAGGTATCCCGGGGAGCTGTTTTTT
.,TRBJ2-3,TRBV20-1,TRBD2,CSVPAGGTDTQYF,TGCAGTGTCCCGGCGGGGGGCACAGATACGCAGTATTTT
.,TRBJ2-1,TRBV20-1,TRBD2,CSARIAGVVDEQFF,TGCAGTGCTAGGATAGCGGGAGTGGTGGATGAGCAGTTCTTC
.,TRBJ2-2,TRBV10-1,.,CASSEITTGELFF,TGCGCCAGCAGTGAGATCACAACCGGGGAGCTGTTTTTT
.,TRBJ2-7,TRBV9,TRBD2,CASSVMDGRAKEQYF,TGTGCCAGCAGCGTAATGGACGGGAGGGCGAAGGAGCAGTACTTC
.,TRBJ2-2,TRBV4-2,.,CASSQVAQGRTGELFF,TGTGCCAGCAGCCAAGTAGCCCAGGGGCGTACCGGGGAGCTGTTTTTT
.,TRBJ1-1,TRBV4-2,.,CASSQDRGKGAFF,TGTGCCAGCAGCCAAGATCGAGGGAAAGGAGCTTTCTTT
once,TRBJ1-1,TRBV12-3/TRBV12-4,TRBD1,CASRPTGMNTEAFF,TGTGCCAGCAGGCCGACAGGGATGAACACTGAAGCTTTCTTT
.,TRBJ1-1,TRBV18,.,CASSPSGTKNTEAFF,TGTGCCAGCTCACCTTCCGGGACAAAGAACACTGAAGCTTTCTTT
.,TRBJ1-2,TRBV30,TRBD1,CALSPGQRLYGYTF,TGTGCCTTATCCCCGGGACAGCGTTTGTATGGCTACACCTTC
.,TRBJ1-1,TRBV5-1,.,CASRVGRETEAFF,TGCGCCAGCAGGGTTGGCAGGGAGACTGAAGCTTTCTTT
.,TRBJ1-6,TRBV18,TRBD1,CASSPITGETSPLHF,TGTGCCAGCTCACCGATCACAGGGGAAACTTCACCCCTCCACTTT
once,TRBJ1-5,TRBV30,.,CAWSPRADQPQHF,TGTGCCTGGAGCCCCCGAGCGGATCAGCCCCAGCATTTT
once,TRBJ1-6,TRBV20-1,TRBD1,CSARLTGDSPLHF,TGCAGTGCCAGGCTCACAGGGGACTCACCCCTCCACTTT
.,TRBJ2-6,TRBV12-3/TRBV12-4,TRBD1,CASSDRVSGANVLTF,TGTGCCAGCAGTGACAGGGTTTCTGGGGCCAACGTCCTGACTTTC
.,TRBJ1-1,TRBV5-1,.,CASSLDMAANTEAFF,TGCGCCAGCAGCTTGGATATGGCAGCGAACACTGAAGCTTTCTTT
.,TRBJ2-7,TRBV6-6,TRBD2,CASSPGTSGTSDF,TGTGCCAGCAGTCCCGGGACTAGCGGGACCTCGGACTTC
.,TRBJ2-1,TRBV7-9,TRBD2,CASSSTAGRGEFF,TGTGCCAGCAGCTCGACTGCCGGGCGGGGGGAGTTCTTC
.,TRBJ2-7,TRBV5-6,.,CASSLARGWYYEQYF,TGTGCCAGCAGCTTGGCCCGGGGTTGGTATTACGAGCAGTACTTC
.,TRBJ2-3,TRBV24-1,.,CATSDRTVITDTQYF,TGTGCCACCAGTGACCGGACAGTGATAACAGATACGCAGTATTTT
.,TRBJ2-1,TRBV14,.,CASSPSHNEQFF,TGTGCCAGCAGCCCATCGCACAATGAGCAGTTCTTC
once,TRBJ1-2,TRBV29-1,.,CSVEAHGYTF,TGCAGCGTTGAGGCGCACGGCTACACCTTC